One T cell receptor beta chain is described in this entry. Assay used: immunoSEQ multiplex PCR; TCRdb lists only in-frame clones, some missing. In the table there are some 140,000 clones, 75% to 95% of which are singletons. This CDR3 is 12 amino acids long. Deletions cut 5 bases from V and 6 bases from J, with 10 bases between. Germline lookup yields CDR1 SGHTA and CDR2 FQGTGA. The data were taken from a study of cytotoxic CD8 clonotypes in ibrutinib-treated CLL. Source: PBMCs, taken after 12 months of ibrutinib treatment. This sequence joins TRBV7-3 and TRBJ1-2; D is unresolved. The sequence was collected from a human donor with chronic lymphocytic leukemia. CDR3 nucleotide sequence: TGTGCCAGCAGCCGATTCGGGGATGGCTACACCTTC. Its translation is CASSRFGDGYTF.